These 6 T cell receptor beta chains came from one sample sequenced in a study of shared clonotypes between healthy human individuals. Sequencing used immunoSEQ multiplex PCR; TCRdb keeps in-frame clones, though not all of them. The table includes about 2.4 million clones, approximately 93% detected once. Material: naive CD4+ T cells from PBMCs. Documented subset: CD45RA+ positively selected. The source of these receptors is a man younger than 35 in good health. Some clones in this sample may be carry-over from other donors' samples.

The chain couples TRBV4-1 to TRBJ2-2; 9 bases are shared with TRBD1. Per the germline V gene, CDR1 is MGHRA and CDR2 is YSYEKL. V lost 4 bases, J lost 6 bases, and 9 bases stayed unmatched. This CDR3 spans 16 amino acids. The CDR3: CASSRRQGDFPGELFF. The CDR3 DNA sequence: TGCGCCAGCAGCCGCCGACAGGGGGACTTCCCCGGGGAGCTGTTTTTT.

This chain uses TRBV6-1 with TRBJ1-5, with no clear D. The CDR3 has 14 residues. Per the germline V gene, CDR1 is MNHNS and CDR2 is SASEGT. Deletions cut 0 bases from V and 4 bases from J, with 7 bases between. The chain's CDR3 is CASSEATRNQPQHF. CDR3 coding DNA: TGTGCCAGCAGTGAAGCGACCAGAAATCAGCCCCAGCATTTT.

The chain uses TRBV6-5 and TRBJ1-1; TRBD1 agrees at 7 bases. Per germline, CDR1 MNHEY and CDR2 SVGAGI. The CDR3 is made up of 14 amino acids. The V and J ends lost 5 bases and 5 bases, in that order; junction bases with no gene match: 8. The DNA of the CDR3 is TGTGCCAGCAGTACCCGAGGGGGCCTGACTGAAGCTTTCTTT. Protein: CASSTRGGLTEAFF.

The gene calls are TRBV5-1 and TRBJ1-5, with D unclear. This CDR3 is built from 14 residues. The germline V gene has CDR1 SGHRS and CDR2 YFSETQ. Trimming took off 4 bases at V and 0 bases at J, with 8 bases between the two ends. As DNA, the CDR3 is TGCGCCAGCAGCAACGGGATTAGCAATCAGCCCCAGCATTTT. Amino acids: CASSNGISNQPQHF. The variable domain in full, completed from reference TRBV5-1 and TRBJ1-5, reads KAGVTQTPRYLIKTRGQQVTLSCSPISGHRSVSWYQQTPGQGLQFLFEYFSETQRNKGNFPGRFSGRQFSNSRSEMNVSTLELGDSALYLCASSNGISNQPQHFGDGTRLSIL.

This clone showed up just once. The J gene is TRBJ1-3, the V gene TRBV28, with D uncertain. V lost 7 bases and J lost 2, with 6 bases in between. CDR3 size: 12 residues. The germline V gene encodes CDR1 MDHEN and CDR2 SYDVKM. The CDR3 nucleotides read TGTGCCAGCACTCGAGCTGGAAACACCATATATTTT. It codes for CASTRAGNTIYF.

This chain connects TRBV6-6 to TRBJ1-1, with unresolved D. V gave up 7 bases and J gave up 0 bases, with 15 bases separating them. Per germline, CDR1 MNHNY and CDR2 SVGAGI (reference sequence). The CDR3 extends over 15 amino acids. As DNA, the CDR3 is TGTGCCAGCATCCCCGTTTCGGGGTTGAACACTGAAGCTTTCTTT. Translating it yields CASIPVSGLNTEAFF.